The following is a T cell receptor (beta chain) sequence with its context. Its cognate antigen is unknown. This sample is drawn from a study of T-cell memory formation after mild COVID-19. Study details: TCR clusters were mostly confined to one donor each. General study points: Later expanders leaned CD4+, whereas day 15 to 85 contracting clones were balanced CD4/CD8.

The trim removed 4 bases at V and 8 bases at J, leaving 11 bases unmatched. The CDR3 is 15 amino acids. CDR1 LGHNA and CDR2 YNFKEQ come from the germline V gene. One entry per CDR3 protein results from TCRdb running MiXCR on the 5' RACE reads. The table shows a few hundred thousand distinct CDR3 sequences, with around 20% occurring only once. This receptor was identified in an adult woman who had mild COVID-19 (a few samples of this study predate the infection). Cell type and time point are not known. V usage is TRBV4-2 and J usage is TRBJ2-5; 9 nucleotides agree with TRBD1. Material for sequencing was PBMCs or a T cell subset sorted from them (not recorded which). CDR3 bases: TGTGCCAGCAGCCCCCAGGCCCGGGACAGGGTAACCCAGTACTTC. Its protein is CASSPQARDRVTQYF.